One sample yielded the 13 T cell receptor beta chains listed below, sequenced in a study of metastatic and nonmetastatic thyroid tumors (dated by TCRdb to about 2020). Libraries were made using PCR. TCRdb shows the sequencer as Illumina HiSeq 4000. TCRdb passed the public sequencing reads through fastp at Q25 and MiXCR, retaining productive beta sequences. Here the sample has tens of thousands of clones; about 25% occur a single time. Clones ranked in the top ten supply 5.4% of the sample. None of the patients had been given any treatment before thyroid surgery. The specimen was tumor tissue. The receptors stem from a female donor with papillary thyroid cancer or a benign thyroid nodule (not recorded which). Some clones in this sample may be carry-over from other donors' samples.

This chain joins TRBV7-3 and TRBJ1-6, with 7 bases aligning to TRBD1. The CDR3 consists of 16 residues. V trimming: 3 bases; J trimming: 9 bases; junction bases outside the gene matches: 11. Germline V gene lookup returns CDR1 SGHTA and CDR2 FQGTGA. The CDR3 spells CASSFPNGQVGSPLHF. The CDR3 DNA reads TGTGCCAGCAGCTTCCCCAATGGACAGGTGGGTTCACCCCTCCACTTT.

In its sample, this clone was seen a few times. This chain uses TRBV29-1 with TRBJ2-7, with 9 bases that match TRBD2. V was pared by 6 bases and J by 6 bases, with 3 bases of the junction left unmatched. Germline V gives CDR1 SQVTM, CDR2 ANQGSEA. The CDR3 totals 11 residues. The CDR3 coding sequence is TGCAGCGTCCGGCGGGGGGGCGAGCAGTACTTC. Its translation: CSVRRGGEQYF.

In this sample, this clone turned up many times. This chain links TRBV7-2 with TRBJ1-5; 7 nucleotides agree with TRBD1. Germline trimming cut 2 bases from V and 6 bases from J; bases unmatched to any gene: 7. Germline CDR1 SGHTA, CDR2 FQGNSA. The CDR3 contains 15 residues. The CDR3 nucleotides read TGTGCCAGCAGCTTATCACAGGGGAGGGGTCAGCCCCAGCATTTT. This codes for CASSLSQGRGQPQHF.

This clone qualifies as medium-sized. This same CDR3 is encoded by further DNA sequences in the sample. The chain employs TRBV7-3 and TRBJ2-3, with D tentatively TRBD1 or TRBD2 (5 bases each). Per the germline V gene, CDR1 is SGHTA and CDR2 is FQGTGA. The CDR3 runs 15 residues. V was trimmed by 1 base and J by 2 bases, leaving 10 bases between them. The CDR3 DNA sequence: TGTGCCAGCAGCTTAATTGGGGGACCCACAGATACGCAGTATTTT. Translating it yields CASSLIGGPTDTQYF.

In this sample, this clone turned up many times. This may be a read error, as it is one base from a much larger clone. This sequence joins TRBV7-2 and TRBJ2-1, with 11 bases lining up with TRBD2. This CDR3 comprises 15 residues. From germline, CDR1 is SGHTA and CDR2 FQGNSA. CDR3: CASGLAGTSGNEQFF. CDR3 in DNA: TGTGCCAGCGGCTTAGCCGGGACTAGCGGCAATGAGCAGTTCTTC.

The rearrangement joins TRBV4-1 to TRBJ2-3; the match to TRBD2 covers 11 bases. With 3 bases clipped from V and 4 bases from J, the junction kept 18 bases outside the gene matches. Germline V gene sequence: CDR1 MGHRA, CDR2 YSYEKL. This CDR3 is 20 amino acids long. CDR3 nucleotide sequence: TGCGCCAGCAGCCAGCCGGCACTAGCGGGGGTGAAAGGCGGGGCAGATACGCAGTATTTT. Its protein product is CASSQPALAGVKGGADTQYF.

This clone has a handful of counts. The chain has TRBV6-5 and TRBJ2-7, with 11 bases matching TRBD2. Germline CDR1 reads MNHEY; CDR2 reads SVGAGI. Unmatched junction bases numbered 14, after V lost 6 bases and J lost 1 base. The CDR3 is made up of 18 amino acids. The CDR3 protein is CASRSTSGSATGSYEQYF. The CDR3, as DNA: TGTGCCAGCAGATCAACTAGCGGGAGCGCTACGGGGTCCTACGAGCAGTACTTC.

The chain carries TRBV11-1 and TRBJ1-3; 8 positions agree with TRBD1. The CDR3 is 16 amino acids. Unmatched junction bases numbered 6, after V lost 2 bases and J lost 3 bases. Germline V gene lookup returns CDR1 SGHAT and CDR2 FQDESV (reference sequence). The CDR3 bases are TGTGCCAGCAGCTTACGCAGACAGGGGTTTGGAAACACCATATATTTT. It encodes CASSLRRQGFGNTIYF.

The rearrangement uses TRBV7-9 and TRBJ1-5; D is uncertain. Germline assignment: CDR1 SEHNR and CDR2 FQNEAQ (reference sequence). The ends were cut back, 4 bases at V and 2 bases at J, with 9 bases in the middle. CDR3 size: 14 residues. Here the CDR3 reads CASSSAGGNQPQHF. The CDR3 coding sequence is TGTGCCAGCAGCTCGGCCGGGGGCAATCAGCCCCAGCATTTT.

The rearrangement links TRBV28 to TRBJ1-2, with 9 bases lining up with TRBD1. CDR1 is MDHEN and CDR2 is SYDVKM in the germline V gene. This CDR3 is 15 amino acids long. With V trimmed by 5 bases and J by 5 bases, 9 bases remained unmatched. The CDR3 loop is CASSPGTGHLYGYTF. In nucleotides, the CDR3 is TGTGCCAGCAGTCCCGGGACAGGGCACCTGTATGGCTACACCTTC.

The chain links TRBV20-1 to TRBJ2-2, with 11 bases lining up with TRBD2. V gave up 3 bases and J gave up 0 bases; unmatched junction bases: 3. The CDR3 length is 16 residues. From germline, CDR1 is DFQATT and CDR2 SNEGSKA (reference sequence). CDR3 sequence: CSARASGRSNTGELFF. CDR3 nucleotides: TGCAGTGCTAGGGCTAGCGGGAGGTCGAACACCGGGGAGCTGTTTTTT.

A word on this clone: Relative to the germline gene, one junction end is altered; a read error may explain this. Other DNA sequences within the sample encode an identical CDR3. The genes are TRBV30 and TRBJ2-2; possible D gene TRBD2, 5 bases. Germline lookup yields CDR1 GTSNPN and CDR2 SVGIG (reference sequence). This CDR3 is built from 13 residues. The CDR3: CAWSLGITGELFF. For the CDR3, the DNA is TGTGCCTGGAGTTTGGGTATAACCGGGGAGTTGTTTTTT.

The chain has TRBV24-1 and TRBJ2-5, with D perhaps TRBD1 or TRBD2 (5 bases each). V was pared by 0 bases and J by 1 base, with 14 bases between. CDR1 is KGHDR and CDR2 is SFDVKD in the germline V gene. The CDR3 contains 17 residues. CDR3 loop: CATSDLEGPGPQETQYF. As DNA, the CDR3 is TGTGCCACCAGTGATTTGGAGGGACCGGGCCCCCAAGAGACCCAGTACTTC.